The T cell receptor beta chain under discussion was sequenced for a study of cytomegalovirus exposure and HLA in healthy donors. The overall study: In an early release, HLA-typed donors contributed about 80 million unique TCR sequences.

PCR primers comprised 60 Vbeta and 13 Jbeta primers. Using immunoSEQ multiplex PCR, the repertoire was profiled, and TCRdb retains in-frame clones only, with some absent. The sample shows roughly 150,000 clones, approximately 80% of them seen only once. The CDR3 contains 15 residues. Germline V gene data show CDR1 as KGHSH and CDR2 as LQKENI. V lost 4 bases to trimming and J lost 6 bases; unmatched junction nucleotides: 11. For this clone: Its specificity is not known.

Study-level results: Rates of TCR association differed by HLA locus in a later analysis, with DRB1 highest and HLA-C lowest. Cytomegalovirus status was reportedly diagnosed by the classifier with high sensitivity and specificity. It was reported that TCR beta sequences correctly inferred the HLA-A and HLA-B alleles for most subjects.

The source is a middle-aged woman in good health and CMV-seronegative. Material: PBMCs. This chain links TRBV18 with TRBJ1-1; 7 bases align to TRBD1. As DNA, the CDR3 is TGTGCCAGCTCACTATTAGACAGGGTTCGCGCTGAAGCTTTCTTT. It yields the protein CASSLLDRVRAEAFF.